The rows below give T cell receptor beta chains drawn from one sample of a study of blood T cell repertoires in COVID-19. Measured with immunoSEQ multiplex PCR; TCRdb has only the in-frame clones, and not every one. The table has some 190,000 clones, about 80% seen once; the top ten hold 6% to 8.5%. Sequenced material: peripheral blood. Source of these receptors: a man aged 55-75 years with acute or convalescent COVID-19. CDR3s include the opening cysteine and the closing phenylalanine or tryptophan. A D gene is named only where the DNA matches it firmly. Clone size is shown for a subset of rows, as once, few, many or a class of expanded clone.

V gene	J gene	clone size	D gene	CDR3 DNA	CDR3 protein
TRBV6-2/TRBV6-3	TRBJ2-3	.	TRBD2	TGTGCCAGCAGTTACTCACTAGCGGTGGGAGCCTCAGATACGCAGTATTTT	CASSYSLAVGASDTQYF
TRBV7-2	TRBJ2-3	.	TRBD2	TGTGCCAGCAGCCCTGGGACTAGCGGGGGGGGAGGGGCAGATACGCAGTATTTT	CASSPGTSGGGGADTQYF
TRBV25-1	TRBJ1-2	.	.	TGTGCCAGCAGTGATGGGGGAGGCTATGGCTACACCTTC	CASSDGGGYGYTF
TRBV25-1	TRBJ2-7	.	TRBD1	TGTGCCAGCAGTGAAGATCGGACAGGGTGGTACGAGCAGTACTTC	CASSEDRTGWYEQYF
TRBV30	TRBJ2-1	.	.	TGTGCCTGGGGGACGGGACTGTTGTACAATGAGCAGTTCTTC	CAWGTGLLYNEQFF
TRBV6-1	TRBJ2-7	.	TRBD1	TGTGCCAGCAGTGAAGGGGACAGGAGTTGGTACGAGCAGTACTTC	CASSEGDRSWYEQYF
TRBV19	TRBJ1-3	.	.	TGTGCCAGTAGTATTATGGGCAGGGGAACAGGAAACACCATATATTTT	CASSIMGRGTGNTIYF
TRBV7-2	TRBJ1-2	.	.	TGTGCCAGCAGCCGTCAGAGGGATACTAACTATGGCTACACCTTC	CASSRQRDTNYGYTF
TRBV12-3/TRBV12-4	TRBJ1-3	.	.	TGTGCCAGCAGTATGAGCACTGGAAACACCATATATTTT	CASSMSTGNTIYF
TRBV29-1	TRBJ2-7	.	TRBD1	TGCAGCGTTGGGGCCGGGACAGGGGCTTACGAGCAGTACTTC	CSVGAGTGAYEQYF
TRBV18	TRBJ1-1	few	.	TGTGCCAGCTCACCAGCGAGTCGAAACACTGAAGCTTTCTTT	CASSPASRNTEAFF
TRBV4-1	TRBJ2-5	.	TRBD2	TGCGCCAGCAGCCCTGGACCGGGACTAGAATCAGAGACCCAGTACTTC	CASSPGPGLESETQYF
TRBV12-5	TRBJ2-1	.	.	TGTGCTAGTGGTTTCTTCCGCGTTTCGGGGGGCGCCCTGGGTGAGCAGTTCTTC	CASGFFRVSGGALGEQFF
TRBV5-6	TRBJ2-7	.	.	TGTGCCAGCAGCTTGAGAGGGTACCCCACCTACGAGCAGTACTTC	CASSLRGYPTYEQYF
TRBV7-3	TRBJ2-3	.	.	TGTGCCAGCAGCCCCAGGGGGGCGGGGACAGATACGCAGTATTTT	CASSPRGAGTDTQYF
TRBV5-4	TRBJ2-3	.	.	TGTGCCAGCAGCTTGGGGGGGGTTTTGGGCACAGATACGCAGTATTTT	CASSLGGVLGTDTQYF
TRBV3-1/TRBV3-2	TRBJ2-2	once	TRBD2	TGTGCCAGCAGCCGACTAGCGGGAGTGCACGGGGAGCTGTTTTTT	CASSRLAGVHGELFF
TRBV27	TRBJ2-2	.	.	TGTGCCAGCAGTTTGTCCTCGGGACTCCACGCAAACACCGGGGAGCTGTTTTTT	CASSLSSGLHANTGELFF
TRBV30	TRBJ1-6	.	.	TGTGCCTGGAGTGTAAGGGGTAACTATAATTCACCCCTCCACTTT	CAWSVRGNYNSPLHF
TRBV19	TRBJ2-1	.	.	TGTGCCAGTAGTATACCGGGTTCCTCGAATGAGCAGTTCTTC	CASSIPGSSNEQFF
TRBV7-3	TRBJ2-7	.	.	TGTGCCAGCAGCCCGGACTGGTCCTACGAGCAGTACTTC	CASSPDWSYEQYF
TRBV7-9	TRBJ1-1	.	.	TGTGCCAGCAGCCCGGCGGTTTCTGAAGCTTTCTTT	CASSPAVSEAFF
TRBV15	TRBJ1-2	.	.	TGTGCCACCAGCGGGGCTTGGCCGGGGGGTGGCTACACCTTC	CATSGAWPGGGYTF
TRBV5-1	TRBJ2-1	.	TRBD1	TGCGCCAGCAGCGGCGTGGACAGGGGGTTCTACAATGAGCAGTTCTTC	CASSGVDRGFYNEQFF
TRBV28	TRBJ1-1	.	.	TGTGCCAGCAGTTCAAATCCCAAGAGGGCTTTCTTT	CASSSNPKRAFF
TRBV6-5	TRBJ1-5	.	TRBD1	TGTGCCAGCAGTTACTCTGCCACAGGGGGCCAGCCCCAGCATTTT	CASSYSATGGQPQHF
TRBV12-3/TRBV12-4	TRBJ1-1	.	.	TGTGCCAGCAGGCAGGGTTGGACTGAAGCTTTCTTT	CASRQGWTEAFF
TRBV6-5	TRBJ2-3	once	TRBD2	TGTGCCAGCAGTTACTTCCTAGCGGGGGGGTTAGATACGCAGTATTTT	CASSYFLAGGLDTQYF
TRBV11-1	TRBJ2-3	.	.	TGTGCCAGCAGCAAACGGGACACAGATACGCAGTATTTT	CASSKRDTDTQYF
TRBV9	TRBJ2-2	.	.	TGTGCCAGCAGCGTAATCTATCGAGGAGGCGGCCTGACCGGGGAGCTGTTTTTT	CASSVIYRGGGLTGELFF
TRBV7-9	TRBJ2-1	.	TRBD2	TGTGCCAGCAGCTTCCTAGCGGGAGGGCCGGGCAATGAGCAGTTCTTC	CASSFLAGGPGNEQFF
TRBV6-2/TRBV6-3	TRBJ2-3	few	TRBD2	TGTGCCAGCAGCGTTACTAGCGGGAGATCAGATACGCAGTATTTT	CASSVTSGRSDTQYF
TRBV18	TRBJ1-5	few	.	TGTGCCAGCTCACCACGTAGCGGGAATCAGCCCCAGCATTTT	CASSPRSGNQPQHF
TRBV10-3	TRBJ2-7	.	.	TGTGCCATCCGTAGTCTAGAATACGAGCAGTACTTC	CAIRSLEYEQYF
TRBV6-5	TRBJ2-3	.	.	TGTGCCAGCAACAAGCGGGTCAGCACAGATACGCAGTATTTT	CASNKRVSTDTQYF
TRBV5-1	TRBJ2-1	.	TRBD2	TGCGCCAGCAGCTCCACGGGACTAGCGGTAAATGAGCAGTTCTTC	CASSSTGLAVNEQFF
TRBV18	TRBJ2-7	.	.	TGTGCCAGCTCAGCGTTGACAGGAAGCTCCTACGAGCAGTACTTC	CASSALTGSSYEQYF
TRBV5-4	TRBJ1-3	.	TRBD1	TGTGCCAGCAGCTGGGGACAGGGAGAAGGAAACACCATATATTTT	CASSWGQGEGNTIYF
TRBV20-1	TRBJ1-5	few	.	TGCAGTGCCAGTCGGGCGGGGGGGAATCAGCCCCAGCATTTT	CSASRAGGNQPQHF
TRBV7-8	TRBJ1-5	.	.	TGTGCCAGCAGCCCTGACGGAGCTTATCAGCCCCAGCATTTT	CASSPDGAYQPQHF
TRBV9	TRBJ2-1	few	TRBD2	TGTGCCAGCAGCGTTGACCCGGGACTAACCTATGAGCAGTTCTTC	CASSVDPGLTYEQFF
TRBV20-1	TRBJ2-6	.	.	TGCAGTGCTAGTGGGCAGGGCATATACTCTGGGGCCAACGTCCTGACTTTC	CSASGQGIYSGANVLTF
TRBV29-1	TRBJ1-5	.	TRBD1	TGCAGCGTTGAAGATTGGAGACAGGGTTTTAGTAGCAATCAGCCCCAGCATTTT	CSVEDWRQGFSSNQPQHF
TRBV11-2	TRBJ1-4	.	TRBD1	TGTGCCAGCAGCCGCGACAGGGGGAGTGAAAAACTGTTTTTT	CASSRDRGSEKLFF
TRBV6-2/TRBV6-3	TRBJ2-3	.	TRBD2	TGTGCCAGCAGTTACTCGTGGCGAGCGGGAGACACAGATACGCAGTATTTT	CASSYSWRAGDTDTQYF
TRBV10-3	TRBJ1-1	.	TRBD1	TGTGCCGTATCGCGTCAGGGCAGGGGGAATACTGAAGCTTTCTTT	CAVSRQGRGNTEAFF
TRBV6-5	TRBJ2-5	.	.	TGTGCCAGCAGAGGGGCGGGGGAGACCCAGTACTTC	CASRGAGETQYF
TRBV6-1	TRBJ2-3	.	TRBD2	TGTGCCAGCAGTGAAGGGGTAGCGGGGCCCACAGATACGCAGTATTTT	CASSEGVAGPTDTQYF
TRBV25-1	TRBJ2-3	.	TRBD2	TGTGCCAGCAGTGATAGCGGGAGGGCCACAGATACGCAGTATTTT	CASSDSGRATDTQYF
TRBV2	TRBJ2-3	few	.	TGTGCCAGCAGTGGGGGGGTGGCAGATACGCAGTATTTT	CASSGGVADTQYF
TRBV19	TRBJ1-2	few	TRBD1	TGTGCCAGTAGTACGACAGGGACTAACTATGGCTACACCTTC	CASSTTGTNYGYTF
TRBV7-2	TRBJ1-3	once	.	TGTGCCAGCAGCTTACTACGTATCCGCGGGACGACCGGAAACACCATATATTTT	CASSLLRIRGTTGNTIYF